The entry below describes one T cell receptor beta chain. Its specificity is not known. This sample is part of a study of blood T cells in healthy people across ages. The wider study: When template switching was applied, about one barcoded beta molecule was captured per two T cells.

Alongside a J-beta primer mix, a sample-barcoded 5' primer served in a second PCR lasting about 7 to 11 cycles. Every molecule of cDNA carried a tag from a template-switch adaptor with 12 random nucleotides. TCRdb independently ran MiXCR on the 5' RACE reads; one entry per CDR3 protein. The data show 700,000 to 950,000 distinct CDR3 sequences, about 42% seen once. J was trimmed by 2 bases and V by 4 bases; bases with no gene match: 6. The CDR3 runs to 16 residues. CDR1 and CDR2 (germline): KGHDR, SFDVKD. Study observations and caveats: Conclusively comparing naive with antigen-experienced cells was impossible with unsorted PBMCs. It was not known whether donors were CMV positive (a possible confounder of expanded clonotype changes).

V and J are TRBV24-1 and TRBJ2-3; 9 positions agree with TRBD1. Specimen: blood. This TCR derives from a woman aged 60-75 years in good health. Here the CDR3 DNA reads TGTGCCACCAGTGACCCGGGACAGGGAGCCACAGATACGCAGTATTTT. Translation: CATSDPGQGATDTQYF.